The entry below gives a single TCR beta chain sequence along with its context. The antigen remains unidentified. The source of the sample is a study of blood T cells in healthy people across ages. Findings of the study overall: It was not possible, with unsorted PBMCs, to conclusively compare naive and antigen-experienced cells.

The second PCR ran roughly 7 to 11 cycles with a sample-barcoded 5' primer and J-beta primers. MiXCR was run by TCRdb on the 5' RACE reads, yielding one entry per CDR3 protein. Here the sample spans roughly 1,100,000 distinct CDR3 sequences, about 25% being singletons. Those donating, healthy Caucasian individuals from Russia, were aged roughly 6 to 90. The CDR3 extends over 13 amino acids. After removal of 7 bases from V and 4 bases from J, the junction contained 5 bases not matched to a gene. These same data were also listed under a study on T cells of mothers and their children. Per that paper: The study obtained over 8.5 million TCR beta CDR3 reads per mother and about 3 million per child.

The receptor comes from a girl aged 2 to 10 in good health. The sample was blood. The J gene is TRBJ2-3, the V gene TRBV12-3 or TRBV12-4, with 7 bases aligning to TRBD2. The CDR3 is CASTPTSPDTQYF. The CDR3, as DNA: TGTGCCAGCACCCCGACTAGCCCAGATACGCAGTATTTT.